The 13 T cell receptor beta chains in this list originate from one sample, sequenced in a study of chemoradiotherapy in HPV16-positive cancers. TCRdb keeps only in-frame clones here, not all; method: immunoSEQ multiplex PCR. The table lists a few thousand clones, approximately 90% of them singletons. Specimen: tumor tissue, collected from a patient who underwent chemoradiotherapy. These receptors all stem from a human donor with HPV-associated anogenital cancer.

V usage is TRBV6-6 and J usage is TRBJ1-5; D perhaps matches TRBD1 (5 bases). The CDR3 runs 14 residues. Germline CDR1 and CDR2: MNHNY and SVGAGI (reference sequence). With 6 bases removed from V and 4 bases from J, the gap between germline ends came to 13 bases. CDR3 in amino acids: CASSPRGSNQPQHF. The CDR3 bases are TGTGCCAGCAGCCCCCGGGGCAGTAATCAGCCCCAGCATTTT.

CDR3 sequence: CASSPGDYGYTF. CDR3 DNA: TGTGCCAGCAGCCCCGGAGACTATGGCTACACCTTC. The chain has TRBV11-1 and TRBJ1-2; D is unclear. The CDR3 loop spans 12 amino acids. Between the trimmed V and J ends, which lost 5 bases and 3 bases, there was a span of 7 bases. Germline assignment: CDR1 SGHAT and CDR2 FQDESV (reference sequence).

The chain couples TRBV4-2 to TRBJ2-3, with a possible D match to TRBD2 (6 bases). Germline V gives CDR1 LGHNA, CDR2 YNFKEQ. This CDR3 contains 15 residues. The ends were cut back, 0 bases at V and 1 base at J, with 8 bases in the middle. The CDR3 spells CASSQDPGGTDTQYF. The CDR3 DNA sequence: TGTGCCAGCAGCCAAGATCCGGGAGGCACAGATACGCAGTATTTT.

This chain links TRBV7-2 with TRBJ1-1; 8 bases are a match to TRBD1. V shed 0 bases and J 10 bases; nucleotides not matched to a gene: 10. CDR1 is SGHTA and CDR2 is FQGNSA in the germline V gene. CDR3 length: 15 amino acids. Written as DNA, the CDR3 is TGTGCCAGCAGCTTAGCGCAGGGGGCTGTAGGATCAGCTTTCTTT. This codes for CASSLAQGAVGSAFF.

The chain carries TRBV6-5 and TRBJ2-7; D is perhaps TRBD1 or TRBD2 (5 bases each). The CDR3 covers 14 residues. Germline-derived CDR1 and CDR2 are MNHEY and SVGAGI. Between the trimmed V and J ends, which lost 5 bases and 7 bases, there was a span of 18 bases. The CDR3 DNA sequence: TGTGCCAGCAGTCGTCTCCAGAGGGGTAGGGAGCAGTACTTC. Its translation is CASSRLQRGREQYF.

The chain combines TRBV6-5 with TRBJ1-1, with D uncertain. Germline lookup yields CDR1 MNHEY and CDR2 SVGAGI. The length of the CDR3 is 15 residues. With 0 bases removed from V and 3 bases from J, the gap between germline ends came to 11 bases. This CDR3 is CASSYSGTGYTEAFF. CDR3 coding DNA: TGTGCCAGCAGTTACTCGGGCACGGGTTACACTGAAGCTTTCTTT.

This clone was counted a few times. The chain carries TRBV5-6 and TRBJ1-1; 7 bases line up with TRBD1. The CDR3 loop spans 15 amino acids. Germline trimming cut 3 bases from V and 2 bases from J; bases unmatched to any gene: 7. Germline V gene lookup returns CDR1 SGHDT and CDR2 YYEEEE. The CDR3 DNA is TGTGCCAGCAGCTGGAGGACAGGCTACAACACTGAAGCTTTCTTT. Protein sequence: CASSWRTGYNTEAFF.

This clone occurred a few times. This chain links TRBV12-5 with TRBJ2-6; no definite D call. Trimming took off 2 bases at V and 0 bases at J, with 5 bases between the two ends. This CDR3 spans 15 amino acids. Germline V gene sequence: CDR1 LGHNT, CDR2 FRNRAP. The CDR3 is CASGLFISGANVLTF. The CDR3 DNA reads TGTGCTAGTGGTTTGTTTATCTCTGGGGCCAACGTCCTGACTTTC.

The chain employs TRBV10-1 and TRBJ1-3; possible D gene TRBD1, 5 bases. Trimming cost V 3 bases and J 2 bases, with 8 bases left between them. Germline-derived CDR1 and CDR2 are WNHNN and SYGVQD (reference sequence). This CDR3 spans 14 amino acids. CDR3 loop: CASSDGTAGNTIYF. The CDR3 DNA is TGCGCCAGCAGTGATGGGACCGCTGGAAACACCATATATTTT.

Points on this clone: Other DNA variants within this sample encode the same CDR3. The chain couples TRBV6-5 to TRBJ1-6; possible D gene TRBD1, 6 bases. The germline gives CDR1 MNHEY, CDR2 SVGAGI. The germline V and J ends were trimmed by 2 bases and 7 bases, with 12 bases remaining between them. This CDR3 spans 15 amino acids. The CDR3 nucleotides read TGTGCCAGCAGTTACATGGCAGGGGTGAATTCACCCCTCCACTTT. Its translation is CASSYMAGVNSPLHF.

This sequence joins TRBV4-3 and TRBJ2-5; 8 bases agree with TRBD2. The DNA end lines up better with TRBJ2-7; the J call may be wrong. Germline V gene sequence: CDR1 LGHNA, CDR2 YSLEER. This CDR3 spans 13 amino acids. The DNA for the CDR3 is TGCGCCAGCTCCGCGGGGGGCTCCTACGAGCAGTACTTC. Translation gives CASSAGGSYEQYF.

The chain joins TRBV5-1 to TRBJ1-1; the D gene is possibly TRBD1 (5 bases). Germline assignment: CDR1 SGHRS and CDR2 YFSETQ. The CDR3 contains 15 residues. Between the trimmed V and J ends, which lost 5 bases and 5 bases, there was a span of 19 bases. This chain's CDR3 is CASSETGFRGTEAFF. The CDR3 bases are TGCGCCAGCAGTGAGACCGGGTTTCGGGGGACTGAAGCTTTCTTT.

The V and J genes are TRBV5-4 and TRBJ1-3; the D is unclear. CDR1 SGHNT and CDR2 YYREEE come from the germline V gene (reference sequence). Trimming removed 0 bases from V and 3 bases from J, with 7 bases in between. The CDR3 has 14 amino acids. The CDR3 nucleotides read TGTGCCAGCAGCTTGGAGGAGAGTGGAAACACCATATATTTT. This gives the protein CASSLEESGNTIYF.